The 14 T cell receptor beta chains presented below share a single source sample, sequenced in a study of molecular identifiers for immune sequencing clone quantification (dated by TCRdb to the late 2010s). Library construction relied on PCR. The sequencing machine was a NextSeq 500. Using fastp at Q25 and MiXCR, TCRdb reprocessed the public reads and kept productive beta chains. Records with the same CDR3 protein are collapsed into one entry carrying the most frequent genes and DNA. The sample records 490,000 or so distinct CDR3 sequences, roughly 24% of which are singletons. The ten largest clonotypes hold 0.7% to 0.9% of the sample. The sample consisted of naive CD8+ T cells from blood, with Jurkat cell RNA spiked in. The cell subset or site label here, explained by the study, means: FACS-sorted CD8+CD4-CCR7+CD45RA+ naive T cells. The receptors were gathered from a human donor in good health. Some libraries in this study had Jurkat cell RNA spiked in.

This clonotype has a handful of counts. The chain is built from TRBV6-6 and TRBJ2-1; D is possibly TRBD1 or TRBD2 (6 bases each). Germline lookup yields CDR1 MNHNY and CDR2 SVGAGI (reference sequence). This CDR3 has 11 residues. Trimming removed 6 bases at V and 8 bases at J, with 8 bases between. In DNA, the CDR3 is TGTGCCAGCAGAAGGGGGGATGAGCAGTTCTTC. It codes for CASRRGDEQFF.

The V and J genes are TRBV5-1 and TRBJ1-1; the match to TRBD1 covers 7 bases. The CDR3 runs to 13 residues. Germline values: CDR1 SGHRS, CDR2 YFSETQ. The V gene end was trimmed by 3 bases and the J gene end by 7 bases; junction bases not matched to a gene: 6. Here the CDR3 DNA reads TGCGCCAGCAGCTGGACTGGGGACAGTGAAGCTTTCTTT. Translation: CASSWTGDSEAFF.

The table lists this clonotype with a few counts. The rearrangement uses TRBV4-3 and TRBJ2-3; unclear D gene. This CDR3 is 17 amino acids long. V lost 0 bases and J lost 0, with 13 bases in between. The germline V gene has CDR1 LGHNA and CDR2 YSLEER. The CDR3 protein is CASSQDRALSSTDTQYF. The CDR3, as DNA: TGCGCCAGCAGCCAAGATCGGGCATTATCTAGCACAGATACGCAGTATTTT.

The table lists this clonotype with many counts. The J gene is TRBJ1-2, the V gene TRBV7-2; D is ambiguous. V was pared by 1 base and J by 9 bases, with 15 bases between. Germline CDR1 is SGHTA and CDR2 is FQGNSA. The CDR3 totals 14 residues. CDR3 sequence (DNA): TGTGCCAGCAGCTTAGATGTCACCACAACTCGCTACACCTTC. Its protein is CASSLDVTTTRYTF.

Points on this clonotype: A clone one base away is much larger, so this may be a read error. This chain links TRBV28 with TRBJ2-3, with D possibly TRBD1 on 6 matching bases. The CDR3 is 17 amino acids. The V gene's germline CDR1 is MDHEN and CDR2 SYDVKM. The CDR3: CASSSNRVVYRTGTQYF. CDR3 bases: TGTGCCAGCAGTTCCAACAGGGTAGTGTACCGCACAGGTACGCAGTATTTT.

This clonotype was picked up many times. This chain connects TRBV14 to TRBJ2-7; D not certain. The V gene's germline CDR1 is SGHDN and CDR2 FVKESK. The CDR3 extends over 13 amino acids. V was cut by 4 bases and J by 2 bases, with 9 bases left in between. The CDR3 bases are TGTGCCAGCAGCCCGGTCATCGCCTACGAGCAGTACTTC. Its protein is CASSPVIAYEQYF.

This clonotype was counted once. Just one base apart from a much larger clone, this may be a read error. CDR3 DNA sequence: TGCAGTGCTAGAGGGTCCCTTGGGAGGACAGCCGGTGAAAAACTGTTTTTT. Translation: CSARGSLGRTAGEKLFF. The chain links TRBV20-1 to TRBJ1-4; possible D gene TRBD1, 6 bases. CDR3 length equals 17 residues. V was clipped by 1 base and J by 7 bases, with 22 bases between them. CDR1 is DFQATT and CDR2 is SNEGSKA in the germline V gene (reference sequence).

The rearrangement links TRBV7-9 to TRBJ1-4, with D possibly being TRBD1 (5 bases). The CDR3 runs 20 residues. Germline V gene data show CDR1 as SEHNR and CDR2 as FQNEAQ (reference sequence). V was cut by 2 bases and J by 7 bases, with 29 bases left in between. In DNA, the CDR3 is TGTGCCAGCAGCTTAACCTATTCCGGGACGGGGACGTATGGGGGTGAAAAACTGTTTTTT. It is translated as CASSLTYSGTGTYGGEKLFF.

CDR3 in amino acids: CASSFVPIGYTF. The CDR3 bases are TGTGCCAGCAGCTTTGTCCCCATAGGCTACACCTTC. The chain employs TRBV7-2 and TRBJ1-2; no firm D call. Germline V gene sequence: CDR1 SGHTA, CDR2 FQGNSA. The CDR3 extends over 12 amino acids. V gave up 3 bases and J gave up 8 bases, with 10 bases separating them.

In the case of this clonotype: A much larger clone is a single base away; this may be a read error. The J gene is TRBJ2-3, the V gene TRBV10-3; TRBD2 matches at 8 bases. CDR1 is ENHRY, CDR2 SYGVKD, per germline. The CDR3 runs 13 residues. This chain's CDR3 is CAIAGGSTDTRYF. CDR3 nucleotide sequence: TGTGCCATCGCGGGGGGTAGCACAGATACGCGGTATTTT.

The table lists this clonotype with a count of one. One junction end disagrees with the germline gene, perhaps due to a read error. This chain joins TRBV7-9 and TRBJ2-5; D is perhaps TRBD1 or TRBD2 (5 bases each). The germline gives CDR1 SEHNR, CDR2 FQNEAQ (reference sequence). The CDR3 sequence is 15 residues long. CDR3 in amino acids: CASRPNIRGQATQYF. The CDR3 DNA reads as TGTGCCAGCAGACCAAATATCCGGGGCCAAGCGACCCAGTACTTC.

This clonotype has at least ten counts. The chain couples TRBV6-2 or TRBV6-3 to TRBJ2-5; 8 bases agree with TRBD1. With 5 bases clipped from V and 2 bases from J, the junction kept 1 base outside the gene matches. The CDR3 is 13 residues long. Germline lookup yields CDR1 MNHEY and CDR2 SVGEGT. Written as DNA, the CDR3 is TGTGCCAGCAGTGACAGGGGACAAGAGACCCAGTACTTC. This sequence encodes CASSDRGQETQYF.

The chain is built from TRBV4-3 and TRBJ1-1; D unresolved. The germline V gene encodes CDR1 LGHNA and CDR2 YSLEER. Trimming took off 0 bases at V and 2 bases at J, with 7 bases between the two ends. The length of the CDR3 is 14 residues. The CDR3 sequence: CASSQDRFNTEAFF. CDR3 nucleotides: TGCGCCAGCAGCCAAGATCGGTTTAACACTGAAGCTTTCTTT.

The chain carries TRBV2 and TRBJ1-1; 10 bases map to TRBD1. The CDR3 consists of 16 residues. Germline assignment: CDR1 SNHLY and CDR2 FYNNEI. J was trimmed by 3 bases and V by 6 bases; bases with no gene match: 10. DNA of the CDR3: TGTGCCAGCAGAGGCGACAGGGGGCGATTGGACACTGAAGCTTTCTTT. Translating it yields CASRGDRGRLDTEAFF.